The T cell receptor (beta chain) under discussion was sequenced for a study of blood T cell repertoires in COVID-19. Across the whole study: Collection of acute and convalescent COVID-19 samples took place in the United States, Italy and Spain. T cells, B-cell-depleted T cells, or PBMCs provided the cDNA or gDNA that served as material.

V shed 5 bases and J 6 bases; nucleotides not matched to a gene: 7. The CDR3 covers 15 residues. The germline V gene has CDR1 SGHAT and CDR2 FQDESV (reference sequence). Methods used by the authors: Using reference gene primer amplification, nucleated cell counts were estimated. Using immunoSEQ multiplex PCR, the repertoire was profiled, and TCRdb retains in-frame clones only, with some absent. V and J calls and clone size are those listed in that table; D and trimming were worked out from the DNA. The table lists about 330,000 clones, roughly 85% of them singletons. This clonotype was sampled from a human donor in a cohort sampled during active COVID-19. V gene TRBV11-1 combines with J gene TRBJ1-6; TRBD1 agrees at 7 bases. Sequencing used peripheral blood. CDR3 sequence reads: CASSLGTAFNSPLHF. The CDR3 nucleotides read TGTGCCAGCAGCCTAGGGACAGCTTTTAATTCACCCCTCCACTTT.